The following is a T cell receptor (beta chain) sequence with its context. Its antigen is unknown. The CDR3 is made up of 14 amino acids. Germline V gene sequence: CDR1 SGHKS, CDR2 YYEKEE (reference sequence). With 2 bases clipped from V and 8 bases from J, the junction kept 7 bases outside the gene matches. It was CD45RO-negative cells, positively selected for CCR7, that made up naive CD8 cells, with terminally differentiated effector memory CD45RA+ cells excluded. These data belong to a study of shared clonotypes between healthy human individuals. Overall study findings and caveats: Across a handful of donors, naive CD4 shared 4.5% to 6%, naive CD8 more than 3%, memory CD4 about 2.5%, memory CD8 0.35% to 0.5%.

The assay ran at deep level. TCRdb's table, derived via immunoSEQ multiplex PCR, lists solely in-frame clones and lacks some. The table shows around 1.9 million clones, with just under 95% occurring only once. The TCR comes from a man between 18 and 29 years old in good health. Some clones in this sample may be carry-over from other donors' samples. Sequenced sample: naive CD8+ T cells from PBMCs. The chain has TRBV5-5 and TRBJ2-1, with 7 positions matching TRBD1. The CDR3 coding sequence is TGTGCCAGCAGCTTTGAGACAGGGTCGGATGAGCAGTTCTTC. Amino acid sequence: CASSFETGSDEQFF.